One sample yielded the 18 T cell receptor beta chains listed below, sequenced in a study of control samples from healthy donors and cancer patients. The data were produced by immunoSEQ multiplex PCR, yet TCRdb's version contains in-frame clones alone and is incomplete. This table has some 90,000 clones, less than 90% appearing once. Sequencing was carried out using blood. Receptors were obtained from a woman in her sixties in good health.

This chain's CDR3 is CASSGVVGTSGYNEQFF. The CDR3 DNA reads as TGTGCCAGCAGCGGGGTTGTAGGGACTAGCGGGTACAATGAGCAGTTCTTC. The chain employs TRBV7-9 and TRBJ2-1, with 12 bases lining up with TRBD2. The V segment lost 5 bases and the J segment 4 bases; nucleotides outside the gene matches: 9. Germline V gene lookup returns CDR1 SEHNR and CDR2 FQNEAQ (reference sequence). The CDR3 totals 17 residues.

The chain joins TRBV28 to TRBJ1-5, with D tentatively TRBD1 (5 bases). Trimming cost V 6 bases and J 3 bases, with 15 bases left between them. This CDR3 comprises 15 residues. Per germline, CDR1 MDHEN and CDR2 SYDVKM. The CDR3 loop reads CASSRGTAANQPQHF. The DNA for the CDR3 is TGTGCCAGCAGCCGAGGGACGGCCGCCAATCAGCCCCAGCATTTT.

The chain uses TRBV7-2 and TRBJ2-3; D remains unclear. The CDR3 covers 14 residues. CDR1 is SGHTA and CDR2 is FQGNSA in the germline V gene. V lost 5 bases, J lost 1 base, and 10 bases lay in between. For the CDR3, the DNA is TGTGCCAGCAGCACCAGTATCGGCACAGATACGCAGTATTTT. Protein: CASSTSIGTDTQYF. The full variable domain, in which reference TRBV7-2 and TRBJ2-3 provide the parts outside the CDR3, is GAGVSQSPSNKVTEKGKDVELRCDPISGHTALYWYRQSLGQGLEFLIYFQGNSAPDKSGLPSDRFSAERTGGSVSTLTIQRTQQEDSAVYLCASSTSIGTDTQYFGPGTRLTVL.

The chain recombines TRBV7-9 with TRBJ1-4, with TRBD1 matching 7 bases. Germline V gene data show CDR1 as SEHNR and CDR2 as FQNEAQ (reference sequence). V lost 4 bases to trimming and J lost 5 bases; unmatched junction nucleotides: 10. CDR3 length equals 16 residues. The CDR3 protein is CASSSFKGQRNEKLFF. DNA of the CDR3: TGTGCCAGCAGCTCATTTAAGGGACAGCGAAATGAAAAACTGTTTTTT. Using reference TRBV7-9 and TRBJ1-4 for the parts outside the CDR3, the full variable domain is DTGVSQNPRHKITKRGQNVTFRCDPISEHNRLYWYRQTLGQGPEFLTYFQNEAQLEKSRLLSDRFSAERPKGSFSTLEIQRTEQGDSAMYLCASSSFKGQRNEKLFFGSGTQLSVL.

This sequence joins TRBV7-8 and TRBJ2-5, with 8 bases aligning to TRBD1. CDR1 is SGHVS and CDR2 is FQNEAQ in the germline V gene. After removal of 8 bases from V and 2 bases from J, the junction contained 16 bases not matched to a gene. The CDR3 runs 17 residues. The CDR3 sequence is CASCRISLTGGQETQYF. The CDR3 DNA sequence: TGTGCCAGCTGTCGAATAAGCTTAACAGGGGGGCAAGAGACCCAGTACTTC.

The chain uses TRBV7-9 and TRBJ2-1; TRBD2 matches 9 bases. The germline V gene encodes CDR1 SEHNR and CDR2 FQNEAQ (reference sequence). J gave up 8 bases and V 6 bases, and 14 bases lay outside the gene matches. The CDR3 sequence is 16 residues long. The CDR3 DNA follows: TGTGCCAGCAGGGTCCATGGGCGGGGGGGCATCGATGAGCAGTTCTTC. Protein: CASRVHGRGGIDEQFF.

The genes are TRBV7-9 and TRBJ2-1; D not resolved. With 1 base removed from V and 0 bases from J, the gap between germline ends came to 13 bases. Germline assignment: CDR1 SEHNR and CDR2 FQNEAQ (reference sequence). This CDR3 comprises 17 residues. Written as DNA, the CDR3 is TGTGCCAGCAGCTTAGATCGGCGGTTGAGCTCCTACAATGAGCAGTTCTTC. Amino acids: CASSLDRRLSSYNEQFF. Full variable domain (outside the CDR3, taken from reference TRBV7-9 and TRBJ2-1): DTGVSQNPRHKITKRGQNVTFRCDPISEHNRLYWYRQTLGQGPEFLTYFQNEAQLEKSRLLSDRFSAERPKGSFSTLEIQRTEQGDSAMYLCASSLDRRLSSYNEQFFGPGTRLTVL.

This chain links TRBV30 with TRBJ1-6; 7 positions match TRBD1. Germline V gene sequence: CDR1 GTSNPN, CDR2 SVGIG (reference sequence). J gave up 7 bases and V 0 bases, and 12 bases lay outside the gene matches. This CDR3 has 17 amino acids. The CDR3 sequence: CAWSVDRVEVINSPLHF. As DNA, the CDR3 is TGTGCCTGGAGTGTCGACAGGGTTGAAGTTATCAATTCACCCCTCCACTTT.

V and J are TRBV20-1 and TRBJ1-6, with a weak D call TRBD1 (6 bases). V lost 3 bases, J lost 10 bases, and 13 bases lay in between. The CDR3 is 13 residues long. Germline assignment: CDR1 DFQATT and CDR2 SNEGSKA (reference sequence). The CDR3 spells CSASAQGSSPLHF. The CDR3 nucleotides are TGCAGTGCTAGTGCCCAGGGGAGCTCACCCCTCCACTTT.

The chain carries TRBV2 and TRBJ1-1; D remains ambiguous. Germline CDR1 is SNHLY and CDR2 is FYNNEI. The CDR3 is 14 residues long. V was pared by 6 bases and J by 0 bases, with 11 bases between. The CDR3 reads CASRDRWLNTEAFF. CDR3 nucleotide sequence: TGTGCCAGCAGGGACCGCTGGCTGAACACTGAAGCTTTCTTT.

The chain employs TRBV18 and TRBJ1-5, with TRBD1 as a possible D gene (6 bases). This CDR3 is built from 13 residues. V was shortened by 5 bases and J by 4 bases, with 9 bases between the two germline ends. Germline V CDR1 and CDR2: KGHSH, LQKENI. The CDR3 DNA is TGTGCCAGCTCAGGGGGCGGTAATCAGCCCCAGCATTTT. Protein: CASSGGGNQPQHF.

The chain employs TRBV2 and TRBJ2-3; D perhaps matches TRBD2 (5 bases). Looked up from germline, CDR1 is SNHLY and CDR2 is FYNNEI. V lost 4 bases, J lost 3 bases, and 11 bases lay in between. The CDR3 contains 14 residues. In DNA, the CDR3 is TGTGCCAGCAGTGTTTGGACTTCTACAGATACGCAGTATTTT. It specifies CASSVWTSTDTQYF.

This chain uses TRBV6-2 or TRBV6-3 with TRBJ2-1, with a possible D match to TRBD2 (5 bases). The CDR3 runs to 17 residues. V was pared by 2 bases and J by 2 bases, with 16 bases between. In germline, CDR1 is MNHEY, CDR2 SVGEGT. The CDR3 loop is CASSYHISGAPYNEQFF. In nucleotides, the CDR3 is TGTGCCAGCAGTTACCATATCAGCGGAGCTCCCTACAATGAGCAGTTCTTC.

The chain couples TRBV7-8 to TRBJ1-5, with D hard to call. The CDR3 totals 14 residues. The ends were cut back, 5 bases at V and 7 bases at J, with 15 bases in the middle. Germline loops: CDR1 SGHVS, CDR2 FQNEAQ. CDR3: CASSPEINGQPQHF. In DNA form, the CDR3 reads TGTGCCAGCAGCCCAGAGATAAATGGACAGCCCCAGCATTTT.

This clone has a single count. This sequence joins TRBV30 and TRBJ1-5; D might be TRBD1 (5 bases). Trimming left V 3 bases short and J 3 bases short, with 12 bases between. Germline CDR1 and CDR2: GTSNPN and SVGIG (reference sequence). The CDR3 totals 14 residues. The CDR3 coding sequence is TGTGCCTGGAGGGCCAGGGAGTCCAATCAGCCCCAGCATTTT. Translating it yields CAWRARESNQPQHF.

This chain links TRBV6-5 with TRBJ1-6; D gene uncertain. The germline CDR1 and CDR2 sequences are MNHEY and SVGAGI. This CDR3 is 15 amino acids long. Trimming shortened V by 0 bases and J by 10 bases, and 13 bases separated the two germline ends. For the CDR3, the DNA is TGTGCCAGCAGTTACTCGAGTGGGTTGAGCTCACCCCTCCACTTT. It translates to CASSYSSGLSSPLHF.

This chain joins TRBV3-1 (or the pseudogene TRBV3-2) and TRBJ2-7; 7 bases agree with TRBD1. Looked up from germline, CDR1 is LGHDT and CDR2 is YNNKEL (reference sequence). After removal of 4 bases from V and 0 bases from J, the junction contained 12 bases not matched to a gene. CDR3 length equals 17 residues. CDR3 sequence reads: CASSLFSTGTASYEQYF. CDR3 DNA: TGTGCCAGCAGCCTCTTCTCAACCGGGACAGCCTCCTACGAGCAGTACTTC.

Note on this clone: A much more abundant neighbour one base away suggests this may be a read error. This specimen includes other DNA sequences encoding the same CDR3. The chain combines TRBV6-4 with TRBJ2-1; 9 nucleotides match TRBD2. The CDR3 runs 15 residues. Germline V gene data show CDR1 as MRHNA and CDR2 as SNTAGT. The CDR3 DNA reads as TGTGCCAGCAGTGTGGAAGCGGGGGGATTCAATGAACAGTTCTTC. Protein product: CASSVEAGGFNEQFF.